What follows are 31 T cell receptor beta chains derived from one specimen sequenced in a study of OX40 agonist ivuxolimab in advanced cancers. Data came from immunoSEQ multiplex PCR; TCRdb stores just in-frame clones and leaves some out. Of tens of thousands of clones listed, approximately 94% are singletons. The sample consisted of CD4+ or CD8+ T cells sorted from blood, taken in a trial of the OX40 agonist ivuxolimab. Every receptor here comes from an adult with an advanced solid tumor such as melanoma, head and neck, liver or kidney cancer.

J is TRBJ1-1 and V is TRBV30; no reliable D call. CDR3 size: 14 residues. The germline V gene encodes CDR1 GTSNPN and CDR2 SVGIG (reference sequence). The ends were cut back, 1 base at V and 6 bases at J, with 15 bases in the middle. The CDR3, as DNA: TGTGCCTGGAGTGGGGAGCCCCGGTGGGCTGAAGCTTTCTTT. The encoded protein is CAWSGEPRWAEAFF.

The chain has TRBV7-2 and TRBJ2-7, with 8 bases matching TRBD2. The ends lost 5 bases at V and 3 bases at J; junction bases unmatched: 15. Germline CDR1 and CDR2: SGHTA and FQGNSA. The CDR3 is 17 residues long. The CDR3 is CASSGSPGGLGDYEQYF. The CDR3 nucleotides read TGTGCCAGCAGCGGTAGCCCGGGAGGGCTAGGGGACTACGAGCAGTACTTC.

CDR3 DNA sequence: TGTGCCAGCAGGCCCTTACTAGCGGGAACCTACAATGAGCAGTTCTTC. Amino acids: CASRPLLAGTYNEQFF. The chain couples TRBV27 to TRBJ2-1; TRBD2 aligns across 10 bases. The CDR3 runs to 16 residues. In germline, CDR1 is MNHEY, CDR2 SMNVEV (reference sequence). J lost 2 bases, V lost 6 bases, and 7 bases had no gene match.

Here the CDR3 reads CASSLEGGGDNEQFF. The DNA of the CDR3 is TGCGCCAGCAGCTTGGAGGGCGGAGGAGACAATGAGCAGTTCTTC. The V call is TRBV5-1, the J call TRBJ2-1; a possible D gene is TRBD2 (5 bases). The V end lost 0 bases, the J end lost 5 bases, and 12 bases lay between the germline ends. This CDR3 is built from 15 residues. The germline gives CDR1 SGHRS, CDR2 YFSETQ. The whole variable domain, remainder taken from reference TRBV5-1 and TRBJ2-1, is KAGVTQTPRYLIKTRGQQVTLSCSPISGHRSVSWYQQTPGQGLQFLFEYFSETQRNKGNFPGRFSGRQFSNSRSEMNVSTLELGDSALYLCASSLEGGGDNEQFFGPGTRLTVL.

The chain is built from TRBV19 and TRBJ1-1; D gene unclear. The germline gives CDR1 LNHDA, CDR2 SQIVND (reference sequence). The CDR3 is 11 amino acids. Trimming left V 3 bases short and J 7 bases short, with 6 bases between. The CDR3 region has the DNA TGTGCCAGTAGTATTGGCCTTGAAGCTTTCTTT. Translation: CASSIGLEAFF. The complete variable domain, with remaining parts taken from reference TRBV19 and TRBJ1-1, reads DGGITQSPKYLFRKEGQNVTLSCEQNLNHDAMYWYRQDPGQGLRLIYYSQIVNDFQKGDIAEGYSVSREKKESFPLTVTSAQKNPTAFYLCASSIGLEAFFGQGTRLTVV.

V and J are TRBV12-5 and TRBJ1-1, with no clear D. Trimming cost V 3 bases and J 3 bases, with 8 bases left between them. Germline V gene data show CDR1 as LGHNT and CDR2 as FRNRAP. The CDR3 has 13 amino acids. As DNA, the CDR3 is TGTGCTAGTGGTTTAGGGCTCTACACTGAAGCTTTCTTT. This encodes CASGLGLYTEAFF.

This clone has a handful of counts. The chain recombines TRBV19 with TRBJ1-1; 7 bases are shared with TRBD1. Germline V lookup: CDR1 LNHDA, CDR2 SQIVND (reference sequence). With 3 bases clipped from V and 7 bases from J, the junction kept 17 bases outside the gene matches. This CDR3 has 17 amino acids. The CDR3 sequence is CASSIGTGAGGRLEAFF. The CDR3 DNA reads as TGTGCCAGTAGTATTGGGACCGGGGCAGGGGGACGACTTGAAGCTTTCTTT.

V and J are TRBV6-6 and TRBJ1-2; D may be TRBD1 (5 bases). This CDR3 region has 15 residues. Per germline, CDR1 MNHNY and CDR2 SVGAGI (reference sequence). V lost 7 bases and J 0 bases, leaving 15 bases between the germline ends. The CDR3 loop reads CASTAGRVTNYGYTF. CDR3 DNA: TGTGCCAGCACAGCCGGCAGGGTAACTAACTATGGCTACACCTTC.

The chain is built from TRBV5-4 and TRBJ1-1; D is possibly TRBD1 (6 bases). The length of the CDR3 is 16 residues. Germline CDR1 reads SGHNT; CDR2 reads YYREEE (reference sequence). Trimming removed 4 bases at V and 1 base at J, with 17 bases between. The chain's CDR3 is CASSQGPTQGNTEAFF. The CDR3 DNA is TGTGCCAGCAGCCAGGGGCCTACGCAAGGGAACACTGAAGCTTTCTTT. The full variable domain, its missing parts supplied by reference TRBV5-4 and TRBJ1-1, is ETGVTQSPTHLIKTRGQQVTLRCSSQSGHNTVSWYQQALGQGPQFIFQYYREEENGRGNFPPRFSGLQFPNYSSELNVNALELDDSALYLCASSQGPTQGNTEAFFGQGTRLTVV.

The chain carries TRBV14 and TRBJ2-1; D is possibly TRBD2 (6 bases). Germline CDR1 SGHDN, CDR2 FVKESK. The V gene lost 4 bases and the J gene lost 10 bases, with 8 bases spanning the gap. There are 11 residues in the CDR3. The CDR3 sequence: CASSLGLEQFF. CDR3 nucleotide sequence: TGTGCCAGCAGCCTGGGACTGGAGCAGTTCTTC. Filled out from reference TRBV14 and TRBJ2-1, the complete variable domain reads EAGVTQFPSHSVIEKGQTVTLRCDPISGHDNLYWYRRVMGKEIKFLLHFVKESKQDESGMPNNRFLAERTGGTYSTLKVQPAELEDSGVYFCASSLGLEQFFGPGTRLTVL.

The gene calls are TRBV7-9 and TRBJ1-5, with no clear D. The CDR3 loop spans 13 amino acids. From germline, CDR1 is SEHNR and CDR2 FQNEAQ (reference sequence). V lost 5 bases to trimming and J lost 5 bases, with 10 bases between them. The CDR3 sequence is CASSVGIHQPQHF. In nucleotides, the CDR3 is TGTGCCAGCAGCGTCGGGATCCATCAGCCCCAGCATTTT.

The chain couples TRBV19 to TRBJ2-7; D is unclear. Trimming shortened V by 0 bases and J by 0 bases, and 12 bases separated the two germline ends. The CDR3 runs to 16 residues. Germline CDR1 LNHDA, CDR2 SQIVND (reference sequence). The CDR3, as DNA: TGTGCCAGTAGTATAGATCGGGCCACCAGCTCCTACGAGCAGTACTTC. The encoded protein is CASSIDRATSSYEQYF.

The rearrangement uses TRBV7-6 and TRBJ2-1, with D possibly being TRBD2 (5 bases). The V gene's germline CDR1 is SGHVS and CDR2 FNYEAQ. The V gene lost 5 bases and the J gene lost 9 bases, with 20 bases spanning the gap. This CDR3 is 15 amino acids long. CDR3 protein: CASSRSSSFGAEQFF. CDR3 in DNA: TGTGCCAGCAGCCGGAGTTCTAGCTTTGGCGCTGAGCAGTTCTTC.

This clone turned up a few times. This same CDR3 is encoded by further DNA sequences in the sample. The chain uses TRBV27 and TRBJ2-5; D gene uncertain. Germline V lookup: CDR1 MNHEY, CDR2 SMNVEV (reference sequence). V shed 2 bases and J shed 2 bases, with 6 bases lying between them. This CDR3 comprises 13 residues. The CDR3 coding sequence is TGTGCCAGCAGTTTACGGAGACAAGAGACCCAGTACTTC. This gives the protein CASSLRRQETQYF.

V is TRBV11-2 and J is TRBJ2-7; D is possibly TRBD1 (6 bases). Germline CDR1 SGHAT, CDR2 FQNNGV. V was shortened by 1 base and J by 4 bases, with 20 bases between the two germline ends. The CDR3 runs 17 residues. The CDR3 region has the DNA TGTGCCAGCAGCTTAGGTCTTCGGGACAAGAGCTCTTACGAGCAGTACTTC. It yields the protein CASSLGLRDKSSYEQYF.

This clone was counted once. The CDR3 spells CASSLSSGSGEKLFF. CDR3 DNA sequence: TGTGCCAGCAGTTTATCCTCGGGGAGTGGTGAAAAACTGTTTTTT. The rearrangement joins TRBV27 to TRBJ1-4, with unresolved D. Trimming pared 0 bases from V and 7 bases from J, leaving 12 bases between. The germline gives CDR1 MNHEY, CDR2 SMNVEV (reference sequence). CDR3 size: 15 residues. The variable domain in full, completed from reference TRBV27 and TRBJ1-4, reads EAQVTQNPRYLITVTGKKLTVTCSQNMNHEYMSWYRQDPGLGLRQIYYSMNVEVTDKGDVPEGYKVSRKEKRNFPLILESPSPNQTSLYFCASSLSSGSGEKLFFGSGTQLSVL.

The gene calls are TRBV28 and TRBJ2-7; possibly TRBD1 or TRBD2 for D (5 bases each). This CDR3 spans 12 amino acids. CDR1 MDHEN and CDR2 SYDVKM come from the germline V gene. Trimming took 6 bases from V and 0 from J, leaving 6 bases between them. The DNA of the CDR3 is TGTGCCAGCAGGGGGGTCTCCTACGAGCAGTACTTC. It yields the protein CASRGVSYEQYF.

The chain uses TRBV27 and TRBJ2-6; perhaps TRBD1 as D (6 bases). CDR3 length: 20 residues. The germline gives CDR1 MNHEY, CDR2 SMNVEV (reference sequence). V lost 4 bases and J lost 0, with 22 bases in between. The DNA of the CDR3 is TGTGCCAGCAGTTCGATGGAGACAGGAACTTTTTCCTCTGGGGCCAACGTCCTGACTTTC. Its protein product is CASSSMETGTFSSGANVLTF.

The chain is built from TRBV19 and TRBJ1-1, with unresolved D. V lost 7 bases and J 4 bases, leaving 4 bases between the germline ends. Germline CDR1 and CDR2: LNHDA and SQIVND (reference sequence). The CDR3 is 10 amino acids. CDR3 sequence: CASKGTEAFF. CDR3 nucleotide sequence: TGTGCCAGTAAGGGCACTGAAGCTTTCTTT.

The chain joins TRBV9 to TRBJ1-1, with 7 positions matching TRBD1. The CDR3 runs to 15 residues. V was clipped by 2 bases and J by 0 bases; unmatched bases: 4. Per the germline V gene, CDR1 is SGDLS and CDR2 is YYNGEE. For the CDR3, the DNA is TGTGCCAGCAGCGTTCGGGACAGTATGAACACTGAAGCTTTCTTT. Encoded protein: CASSVRDSMNTEAFF.

The chain joins TRBV4-1 to TRBJ1-5; D is unresolved. Germline-derived CDR1 and CDR2 are MGHRA and YSYEKL. Trimming stripped 1 base from V and 4 bases from J, with 2 bases between. CDR3 size: 12 residues. The DNA of the CDR3 is TGCGCCAGCAGCCAAGTGAATCAGCCCCAGCATTTT. Its translation is CASSQVNQPQHF.

The chain recombines TRBV15 with TRBJ2-2; D unresolved. Looked up from germline, CDR1 is LNHNV and CDR2 is YYDKDF (reference sequence). This CDR3 is 12 amino acids long. V was pared by 5 bases and J by 6 bases, with 7 bases between. Here the CDR3 reads CATSPTAGELFF. The CDR3 bases are TGTGCCACCAGCCCCACGGCCGGGGAGCTGTTTTTT.

CDR3 nucleotide sequence: TGCGCCAGCAGCCAAAGGGTAGGAAGCAATCAGCCCCAGCATTTT. Its protein product is CASSQRVGSNQPQHF. The chain carries TRBV4-1 and TRBJ1-5; no firm D call. Looked up from germline, CDR1 is MGHRA and CDR2 is YSYEKL. There are 15 residues in the CDR3. The germline V and J ends were trimmed by 2 bases and 1 base, with 9 bases remaining between them.

The V call is TRBV7-9, the J call TRBJ2-7; no definite D call. Germline V gene data show CDR1 as SEHNR and CDR2 as FQNEAQ (reference sequence). CDR3 length: 11 amino acids. V gave up 6 bases and J gave up 7 bases, with 10 bases separating them. The CDR3 nucleotides are TGTGCCAGCAGTAAGGATCTGGAGCAGTACTTC. Encoded protein: CASSKDLEQYF.

This chain connects TRBV19 to TRBJ1-1, with 8 bases lining up with TRBD1. The V gene end was trimmed by 7 bases and the J gene end by 11 bases; junction bases not matched to a gene: 6. CDR3 length: 11 residues. Germline CDR1 LNHDA, CDR2 SQIVND (reference sequence). Written as DNA, the CDR3 is TGTGCCAGTACGACAGGGGACATCGCTTTCTTT. This codes for CASTTGDIAFF.

V and J are TRBV4-1 and TRBJ2-5; the D is unclear. Germline values: CDR1 MGHRA, CDR2 YSYEKL. V dropped 0 bases and J dropped 2 bases, with 13 bases sitting between them. The CDR3 covers 16 residues. CDR3: CASSQDSLRTQETQYF. In nucleotides, the CDR3 is TGCGCCAGCAGCCAAGATAGTCTAAGAACACAAGAGACCCAGTACTTC.

The chain links TRBV10-2 to TRBJ2-5, with a tentative D call TRBD2 (5 bases). The CDR3 spans 13 residues. Trimming removed 2 bases from V and 7 bases from J, with 11 bases in between. Germline V gene data show CDR1 as WSHSY and CDR2 as SAAADI. The CDR3 loop is CASSEAHRGTQYF. DNA of the CDR3: TGCGCCAGCAGTGAGGCCCACCGGGGGACCCAGTACTTC.

V is TRBV28 and J is TRBJ2-7; 15 bases map to TRBD2. With V trimmed by 6 bases and J by 1 base, 10 bases remained unmatched. CDR3 length equals 18 residues. Germline V gene data show CDR1 as MDHEN and CDR2 as SYDVKM. The CDR3 DNA is TGTGCCAGCAGCTCCGGACTAGCGGGAGGGCCCGGATCCTACGAGCAGTACTTC. This gives the protein CASSSGLAGGPGSYEQYF.

The rearrangement joins TRBV15 to TRBJ2-7; 10 bases match TRBD2. The CDR3 has 15 residues. The V gene's germline CDR1 is LNHNV and CDR2 YYDKDF (reference sequence). The ends lost 1 base at V and 2 bases at J; junction bases unmatched: 2. The CDR3 bases are TGTGCCACCAGCAGAGCGCTAGCGGGGGCCTACGAGCAGTACTTC. Translated, it gives CATSRALAGAYEQYF.

The CDR3 DNA follows: TGTGCCAGCAGCTTCGGAAAACAGGGCTGGGGGTCCTACGAGCAGTACTTC. It specifies CASSFGKQGWGSYEQYF. This sequence joins TRBV11-2 and TRBJ2-7; D might be TRBD1 (6 bases). The CDR3 length is 17 residues. Looked up from germline, CDR1 is SGHAT and CDR2 is FQNNGV. Between the trimmed V and J ends, which lost 3 bases and 1 base, there was a span of 19 bases.

CDR3 region: CASSYSPGTNEQFF. Here the CDR3 DNA reads TGTGCCAGCAGTTACTCGCCAGGGACTAATGAGCAGTTCTTC. The V call is TRBV6-5, the J call TRBJ2-1; perhaps TRBD2 as D (6 bases). The CDR3 totals 14 residues. V shed 0 bases and J shed 7 bases, with 10 bases lying between them. Per the germline V gene, CDR1 is MNHEY and CDR2 is SVGAGI.